Listed below are T cell receptor beta chains from one sample, sequenced in a study of shared clonotypes between healthy human individuals. Only in-frame clones appear in the TCRdb table, and some are missing; sequencing was by immunoSEQ multiplex PCR. The sample shows roughly 2.4 million clones, 90% to 96% of them seen only once. The sequenced sample was naive CD4+ T cells sorted from blood. These receptors were obtained from a man younger than 35 in good health. CDR3s include the opening cysteine and the closing phenylalanine or tryptophan. Each record gives: J gene, V gene, clone size, CDR3 protein. Clone size appears in some rows only: once, few, many, or a class for an expanded clone.

>TRBJ1-5|TRBV2|.
CASSESWIQPQHF
>TRBJ2-3|TRBV5-4|.
CASSHQGTRTDTQYF
>TRBJ1-2|TRBV5-1|.
CASSLTVNYGYTF
>TRBJ2-4|TRBV27|.
CASSSSGRIAKNIQYF
>TRBJ1-1|TRBV28|.
CASSPRTANTEAFF
>TRBJ1-6|TRBV10-3|.
CAISESDWGQGIGSPLHF
>TRBJ1-6|TRBV10-2|.
CASSVWSGSPLHF
>TRBJ2-3|TRBV30|.
CAGSGSRGDTQYF
>TRBJ2-5|TRBV11-3|.
CASSLGGLGGQETQYF
>TRBJ2-2|TRBV5-8|once
CASSSGTGGQSTGELFF
>TRBJ1-6|TRBV7-2|.
CASSPRGQQNSPLHF
>TRBJ2-1|TRBV10-1|.
CASSEGILRKNEQFF
>TRBJ2-5|TRBV2|.
CASSTIEETQYF
>TRBJ2-1|TRBV25-1|.
CASSDRGYYNEQFF
>TRBJ1-5|TRBV7-2|.
CASSSFATGRQPQHF
>TRBJ1-5|TRBV6-1|.
CASSGQSNQPQHF
>TRBJ1-1|TRBV6-5|.
CASSDTGANTEAFF
>TRBJ2-1|TRBV11-2|.
CASSLGYRNLDGYNEQFF
>TRBJ1-4|TRBV5-1|.
CASSIGGVPTNEKLFF
>TRBJ2-5|TRBV19|.
CASRTSGGGETQYF
>TRBJ2-5|TRBV7-7|.
CASSYTGAYQETQYF
>TRBJ2-1|TRBV14|.
CASSPMTGSYNEQFF
>TRBJ2-5|TRBV28|.
CASSLEGGFQETQYF
>TRBJ1-2|TRBV7-2|.
CASSIDRGLTF
>TRBJ1-3|TRBV7-9|.
CASSLGFLTGVGGNTIYF
>TRBJ2-4|TRBV7-2|.
CASEQGGKNIQYF